Each of the 2 T cell receptor beta chains below was sequenced from the same sample in a study of vaccination effects on CD4 cells after COVID-19. CD4+ T cell isolation took place after 10 days of culture. Sequencing used immunoSEQ multiplex PCR; TCRdb keeps in-frame clones, though not all of them. The sample has about 25,000 clones; around 67% are singletons. No cognate antigen is known for these TCRs. The material was CD4+ T cells from PBMCs cultured without peptide, obtained before COVID-19 vaccination. The receptors here all came from a human donor who received a COVID-19 vaccine.

This clone was observed a handful of times. The rearrangement uses TRBV28 and TRBJ1-2; TRBD1 is a possible D gene (5 bases). CDR3 size: 12 residues. Trimming removed 11 bases from V and 8 bases from J, with 18 bases in between. The V gene's germline CDR1 is MDHEN and CDR2 SYDVKM. The CDR3 loop is CAGFGQSGGYTF. The CDR3, as DNA: TGTGCCGGCTTCGGACAATCAGGGGGCTACACCTTC.

This chain uses TRBV5-1 with TRBJ2-2; no definite D call. Germline V lookup: CDR1 SGHRS, CDR2 YFSETQ. V lost 4 bases, J lost 7 bases, and 8 bases lay in between. The CDR3 is 12 residues long. The DNA for the CDR3 is TGCGCCAGCAGCCTTACGTTCGGGGAGCTGTTTTTT. It yields the protein CASSLTFGELFF.